A selection of T cell receptor beta chains follows, all from one sample in a study of blood T cells in healthy people across ages. TCRdb processed the 5' RACE reads anew with MiXCR; each CDR3 protein has one entry. Among more than 800,000 distinct CDR3 sequences listed, about 30% were seen once. Sequenced material: blood. These receptors were collected from a woman older than 75 in good health. CDR3s include the opening cysteine and the closing phenylalanine or tryptophan. The order of the fields is D gene, J gene, clone size, V gene, CDR3 DNA, CDR3 protein. D genes are given only for firm matches. Clone sizes are given selectively: once, few, many, or a class where the clone is expanded.

>.|TRBJ1-2|many|TRBV9
TGTGCCAGCAGCGCAATCCCGGAATCTAACTATGGCTACACCTTC
CASSAIPESNYGYTF
>TRBD1|TRBJ2-5|many|TRBV29-1
TGCAGCGTTGCCGGGACAGGGGGATTCCAAGAGACCCAGTACTTC
CSVAGTGGFQETQYF
>.|TRBJ1-4|few|TRBV12-3/TRBV12-4
TGTGCCAGCAGTTCCCGGGACTCTCGGGAAAAACTGTTTTTT
CASSSRDSREKLFF
>.|TRBJ1-5|few|TRBV4-1
TGCGCCAGCAGCCGGACTTTTCAGAGCCCAGGGGACGAGCCCCAGCATTTT
CASSRTFQSPGDEPQHF
>.|TRBJ2-5|.|TRBV7-8
TGTGCCTGCAGCCTCTCGGGGGAGACCCAGTACTTC
CACSLSGETQYF
>.|TRBJ2-7|many|TRBV6-2/TRBV6-3
TGTGCCAGCAGTTACGGAGGGGGGACCCCCTACGAGCAGTACTTC
CASSYGGGTPYEQYF
>TRBD2|TRBJ2-5|.|TRBV14
TGTGCCAGCAGCCCCCGAGCGTCAGCGGGGGGGAAGCGGGAGACCCAGTACTTC
CASSPRASAGGKRETQYF
>.|TRBJ1-2|many|TRBV25-1
TGTGCCAGCAGTGAATTTGGGGGGGGCTACACCTTC
CASSEFGGGYTF
>TRBD2|TRBJ2-7|few|TRBV6-2/TRBV6-3
TGTGCCAGCAGTTCCTTCTCGATCGGGAGGGCCTACGAGCAGTACTTC
CASSSFSIGRAYEQYF
>TRBD2|TRBJ2-5|.|TRBV20-1
TGCAGTGCCGGGACTAGCATTCAAGAGACCCAGTACTTC
CSAGTSIQETQYF
>.|TRBJ1-5|few|TRBV28
TGTGCCAGCAGTTCCGAGGGGGGGCGCTTGCAGCCCCAGCATTTT
CASSSEGGRLQPQHF
>.|TRBJ2-3|few|TRBV5-1
TGCGCCAGCAGCCCCGTTCGCCTCTCGGCAGATACGCAGTATTTT
CASSPVRLSADTQYF
>TRBD1|TRBJ2-1|.|TRBV5-4
TGTGCCAGCAGCCGTGGAGGACAGGGGGCCCATGAGCAGTTCTTC
CASSRGGQGAHEQFF
>.|TRBJ1-5|.|TRBV12-3/TRBV12-4
TGTGCCAGCAGTTTAACCGGAGGGAGGGCTAGGAGTCAGCCCCAGCATTTT
CASSLTGGRARSQPQHF
>TRBD2|TRBJ2-7|.|TRBV7-2
TGTGCCAGCAGCCTACGTGGCCCACTAGCGGGGAACAATGAGCAGTACTTC
CASSLRGPLAGNNEQYF
>TRBD1|TRBJ2-7|many|TRBV3-1
TGTGCCAGCAGCCATATCCCAGGGGGCATCTCCTACGAGCAGTACTTC
CASSHIPGGISYEQYF
>.|TRBJ2-3|.|TRBV29-1
TGCAGCGTTGAATCAGGAAATACGCAGTATTTT
CSVESGNTQYF
>.|TRBJ2-7|many|TRBV18
TGTGCCAGCTCACCATCGGGGAGTTTCTACGAGCAGTACTTC
CASSPSGSFYEQYF
>TRBD1|TRBJ1-2|.|TRBV18
TGTGCCAGCTCAGACTATACAGGGGCGGCATCCTATGGCTACACCTTC
CASSDYTGAASYGYTF
>.|TRBJ1-2|.|TRBV12-3/TRBV12-4
TGTGCCAGCAGTTTAGGAAGCAGACCCTATGGCTACACCTTC
CASSLGSRPYGYTF
>.|TRBJ1-4|.|TRBV6-5
TGTGCCAGCAGGCCCCGGATCGGGGAAAAACTGTTTTTT
CASRPRIGEKLFF
>TRBD2|TRBJ2-7|.|TRBV11-2
TGTGCCAGCAGCTGGGGGAGACCTGGACTAGCGGTACTCGACGGCACCTACGAGCAGTACTTC
CASSWGRPGLAVLDGTYEQYF
>.|TRBJ1-2|few|TRBV5-1
TGCGCCAGCAGATGGGGGCACTCAAACTATGGCTACACCTTC
CASRWGHSNYGYTF
>.|TRBJ1-1|few|TRBV7-2
TGTGCCAGCAGCGGAGGTGGGGGCCCATTGAACACTGAAGCTTTCTTT
CASSGGGGPLNTEAFF
>.|TRBJ2-3|.|TRBV2
TGTGCCAGCAGTAACCACAGGGTTCCCGGAAGCACAGATACGCAGTATTTT
CASSNHRVPGSTDTQYF
>.|TRBJ2-7|few|TRBV14
TGTGCCAGCAGCCCAAAAAGGGGCCTGGGGGGCCTCGGCTACGAGCAGTACTTC
CASSPKRGLGGLGYEQYF
>TRBD2|TRBJ2-1|.|TRBV20-1
TGCAGTGCCGGCACTAGCGGGAGGGCGGATGAGCAGTTCTTC
CSAGTSGRADEQFF
>TRBD1|TRBJ1-6|few|TRBV6-2/TRBV6-3
TGTGCCAGCAGGCGTACAGGGGGTCGTAATTCACCCCTCCACTTT
CASRRTGGRNSPLHF
>.|TRBJ2-5|.|TRBV6-5
TGTGCCAGCAGTTTGACCCAGTACCAAGAGACCCAGTACTTC
CASSLTQYQETQYF
>TRBD1|TRBJ2-1|many|TRBV7-2
TGTGCCAGCAGCGTCCGGGACAGTGCCTACAATGAGCAGTTCTTC
CASSVRDSAYNEQFF
>.|TRBJ2-4|many|TRBV20-1
TGCAGTGCTAGACGGCGGGGAGCCAAAAACATTCAGTACTTC
CSARRRGAKNIQYF
>.|TRBJ2-1|many|TRBV3-1
TGTGCCAGCAGCCACGATTTTGTTGGTAGCGGTAACAATGAGCAGTTCTTC
CASSHDFVGSGNNEQFF
>.|TRBJ1-6|few|TRBV7-9
TGTGCCAGCAGCTCACTTGACTTTTCACCCCTCCACTTT
CASSSLDFSPLHF
>TRBD1|TRBJ1-5|.|TRBV30
TGTGCCTGGAGTTATGCCGGGACAGGGGATCAGCCCCAGCATTTT
CAWSYAGTGDQPQHF
>.|TRBJ2-7|.|TRBV10-3
TGTGCCATCAGTCGGGGTCAGGATTCCTACGAGCAGTACTTC
CAISRGQDSYEQYF
>.|TRBJ2-5|.|TRBV5-1
TGCGCCAGCAGTCTGACGAGGGCCCAAGAGACCCAGTACTTC
CASSLTRAQETQYF
>.|TRBJ2-1|few|TRBV24-1
TGTGCCACCAGTGGTGGGGGAGTGGCCAATGAGCAGTTCTTC
CATSGGGVANEQFF
>.|TRBJ2-6|many|TRBV7-2
TGTGCCAGCAGCCCAGGACCGGGAGTCCCTGGGGCCAACGTCCTGACTTTC
CASSPGPGVPGANVLTF
>.|TRBJ1-5|few|TRBV7-2
TGTGCCAGCAGCTTACAGTTGGAACAGCCCCAGCATTTT
CASSLQLEQPQHF
>TRBD1|TRBJ1-2|few|TRBV12-3/TRBV12-4
TGTGCCAGCAGGAAGGGGGCCGACTATGGCTACACCTTC
CASRKGADYGYTF
>.|TRBJ2-3|few|TRBV20-1
TGCAGTGCTAGGGATAACGGCGCCAGCACAGATACGCAGTATTTT
CSARDNGASTDTQYF
>.|TRBJ2-3|few|TRBV20-1
TGCAGTGCTACGGCGCCCGGACGCACAGATACGCAGTATTTT
CSATAPGRTDTQYF
>.|TRBJ1-1|.|TRBV3-1
TGTGCCAGCAGCCATGAGGGGCAGGGTGGTTACACTGAAGCTTTCTTT
CASSHEGQGGYTEAFF
>.|TRBJ1-2|.|TRBV11-2
TGTGCCAGCAGCTTAGTAAGGGGACTCCCTTTTAACTATGGCTACACCTTC
CASSLVRGLPFNYGYTF
>.|TRBJ2-5|.|TRBV9
TGTGCCAGCAGCGAGGGACGGAGAAGTCAAGAGACCCAGTACTTC
CASSEGRRSQETQYF
>TRBD2|TRBJ2-3|.|TRBV5-1
TGCGCCAGCAGCTTGGAAGGAGCCCGGGAGGCAGATACGCAGTATTTT
CASSLEGAREADTQYF
>TRBD2|TRBJ2-5|few|TRBV2
TGTGCCAGCGAAACAGATCGGGGGGCCCAGTACTTC
CASETDRGAQYF
>.|TRBJ1-4|few|TRBV20-1
TGCAGTGCTAGAGATCGGAGGGGGAGAGAAAAACTGTTTTTT
CSARDRRGREKLFF
>.|TRBJ1-4|.|TRBV7-2
TGTGCCAGCAGCTTAGGACAGTCATTAAATGAAAAACTGTTTTTT
CASSLGQSLNEKLFF
>.|TRBJ2-4|many|TRBV7-2
TGTGCCAGCAGCTCCCGAGGAGGAGGGACGAACATTCAGTACTTC
CASSSRGGGTNIQYF